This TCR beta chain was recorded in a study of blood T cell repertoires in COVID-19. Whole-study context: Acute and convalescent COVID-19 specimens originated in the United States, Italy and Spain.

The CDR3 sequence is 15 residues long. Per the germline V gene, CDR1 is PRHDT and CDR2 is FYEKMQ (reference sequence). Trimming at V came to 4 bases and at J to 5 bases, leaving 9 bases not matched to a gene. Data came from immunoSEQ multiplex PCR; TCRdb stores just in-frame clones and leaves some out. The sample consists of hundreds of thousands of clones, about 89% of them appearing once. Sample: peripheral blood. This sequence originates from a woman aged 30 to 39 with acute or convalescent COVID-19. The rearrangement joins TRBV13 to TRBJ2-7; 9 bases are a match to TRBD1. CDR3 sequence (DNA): TGTGCCAGCAGCTCAACATACAGGGGGCTCGACGAGCAGTACTTC. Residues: CASSSTYRGLDEQYF.